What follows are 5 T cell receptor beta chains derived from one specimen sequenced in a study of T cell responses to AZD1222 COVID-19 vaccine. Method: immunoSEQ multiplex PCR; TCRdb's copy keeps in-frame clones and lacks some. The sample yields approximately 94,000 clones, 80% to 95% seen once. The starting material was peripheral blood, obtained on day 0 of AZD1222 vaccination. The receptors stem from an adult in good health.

CDR3 protein: CASSKPSGRAANEQFF. The CDR3 DNA is TGTGCCAGCAGCAAACCTAGCGGGAGGGCCGCGAATGAGCAGTTCTTC. The genes are TRBV11-3 and TRBJ2-1; 12 bases fit TRBD2. This CDR3 comprises 16 residues. Germline assignment: CDR1 SGHNT and CDR2 YENEEA. V was clipped by 5 bases and J by 7 bases; unmatched bases: 9.

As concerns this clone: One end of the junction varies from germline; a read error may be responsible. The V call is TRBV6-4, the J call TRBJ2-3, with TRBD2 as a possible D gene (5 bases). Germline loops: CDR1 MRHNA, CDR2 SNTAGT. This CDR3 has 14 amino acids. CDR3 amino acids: CASSDSWESDTRYF. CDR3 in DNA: TGTGCCAGCAGTGACTCCTGGGAGAGCGATACGCGGTATTTT.

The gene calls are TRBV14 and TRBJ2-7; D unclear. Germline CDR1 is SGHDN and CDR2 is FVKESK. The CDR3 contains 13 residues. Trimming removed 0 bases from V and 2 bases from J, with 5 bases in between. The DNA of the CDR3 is TGTGCCAGCAGCCAAGATGGCCCCTACGAGCAGTACTTC. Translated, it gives CASSQDGPYEQYF.

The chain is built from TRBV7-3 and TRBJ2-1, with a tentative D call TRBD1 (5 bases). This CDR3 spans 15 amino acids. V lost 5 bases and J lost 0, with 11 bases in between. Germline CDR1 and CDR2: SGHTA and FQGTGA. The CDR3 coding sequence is TGTGCCAGCAGCCAGACAGTAAGCTCCTACAATGAGCAGTTCTTC. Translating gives CASSQTVSSYNEQFF. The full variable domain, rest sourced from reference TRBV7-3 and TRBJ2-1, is GAGVSQTPSNKVTEKGKYVELRCDPISGHTALYWYRQSLGQGPEFLIYFQGTGAADDSGLPNDRFFAVRPEGSVSTLKIQRTERGDSAVYLCASSQTVSSYNEQFFGPGTRLTVL.

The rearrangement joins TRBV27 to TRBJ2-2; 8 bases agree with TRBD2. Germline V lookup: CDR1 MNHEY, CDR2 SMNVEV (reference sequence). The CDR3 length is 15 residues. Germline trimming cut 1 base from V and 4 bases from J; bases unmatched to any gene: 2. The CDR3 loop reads CASSLWGTSTGELFF. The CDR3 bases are TGTGCCAGCAGTTTATGGGGGACTAGCACCGGGGAGCTGTTTTTT.